This T cell receptor (beta chain) was recovered during a study of human T cells and chemical hapten exposure. This clonotype was seen a few times. Sample time point: pre-sensitization, week 0. Treatment reported: therapeutic diphenylcyclopropenone sensitization with weekly scalp DPC. TCRdb re-called the RACE reads with MiXCR, one entry per CDR3 protein. The sample shows 85,000 to 120,000 distinct CDR3 sequences, 12% of them seen only once. Germline V CDR1 and CDR2: SGHAT, FQDESV (reference sequence). CDR3 length: 12 amino acids. V was cut by 6 bases and J by 3 bases, with 6 bases left in between. The TCR comes from a woman aged 50 to 60 with alopecia areata. Some clones in this sample may be carry-over from other donors' samples. The material was whole blood, obtained in connection with sensitization to the hapten diphenylcyclopropenone (DPC). The V call is TRBV11-1, the J call TRBJ2-1; no clear D gene. The CDR3 coding sequence is TGTGCCAGCAGTAGGAACTACAATGAGCAGTTCTTC. This translates into CASSRNYNEQFF.